These T cell receptor beta chains were read from a single sample in a study of cytomegalovirus exposure and HLA in healthy donors. This table comes from immunoSEQ multiplex PCR, and its TCRdb copy is limited to in-frame clones, with some not included. This sample carries about 160,000 clones, 80% to 85% of them seen once, and the ten largest clones take about 1%. Sequencing input: PBMCs. These receptors were collected from a young man in good health and CMV-seronegative. Each CDR3 is given with its conserved first and last residue. D genes are given only for firm matches. Some rows have no size entry. The others give once, few or many, or a class for an expanded clone.

CDR3: CASSEQGLVYEQYF
DNA: TGTGCCAGCAGTGAACAGGGGTTGGTCTACGAGCAGTACTTC
D: -
V: TRBV6-1
J: TRBJ2-7
size: -

CDR3: CASSQDPQGNQPQHF
DNA: TGTGCCAGCAGCCAAGACCCCCAGGGGAATCAGCCCCAGCATTTT
D: -
V: TRBV7-8
J: TRBJ1-5
size: -

CDR3: CASSQVEGAYEQYF
DNA: TGTGCCAGCAGCCAAGTGGAAGGGGCCTACGAGCAGTACTTC
D: -
V: TRBV4-2
J: TRBJ2-7
size: -

CDR3: CASSLNTGELFF
DNA: TGTGCCAGCAGCCTCAACACCGGGGAGCTGTTTTTT
D: -
V: TRBV9
J: TRBJ2-2
size: -

CDR3: CASRAPQGRAFF
DNA: TGTGCCAGTAGGGCCCCCCAGGGAAGAGCTTTCTTT
D: -
V: TRBV19
J: TRBJ1-1
size: -

CDR3: CASSQRQGLGTQYF
DNA: TGTGCCAGCAGCCAACGACAGGGTTTGGGGACCCAGTACTTC
D: TRBD1
V: TRBV14
J: TRBJ2-5
size: -

CDR3: CASSVGRGSNQPQHF
DNA: TGTGCCAGCAGTGTGGGCAGGGGCTCTAATCAGCCCCAGCATTTT
D: -
V: TRBV6-1
J: TRBJ1-5
size: -

CDR3: CAWTTGPYGYTF
DNA: TGTGCCTGGACCACAGGACCCTATGGCTACACCTTC
D: -
V: TRBV30
J: TRBJ1-2
size: -

CDR3: CASSAGNEQFF
DNA: TGTGCCAGCTCGGCAGGCAATGAGCAGTTCTTC
D: -
V: TRBV6-6
J: TRBJ2-1
size: -

CDR3: CASSPGLAGADTQYF
DNA: TGTGCCAGCAGTCCGGGACTAGCGGGAGCAGATACGCAGTATTTT
D: TRBD2
V: TRBV2
J: TRBJ2-3
size: -

CDR3: CATSSTPPGQGTYEQYF
DNA: TGTGCCACCAGCAGCACCCCCCCGGGACAGGGGACCTACGAGCAGTACTTC
D: TRBD1
V: TRBV15
J: TRBJ2-7
size: -

CDR3: CASRGDTTGYGYTF
DNA: TGTGCCAGCAGAGGGGACACCACCGGCTATGGCTACACCTTC
D: -
V: TRBV6-4
J: TRBJ1-2
size: -

CDR3: CASSPNPQSTDTQYF
DNA: TGCGCCAGCAGCCCAAACCCTCAGAGCACAGATACGCAGTATTTT
D: -
V: TRBV5-1
J: TRBJ2-3
size: few

CDR3: CASSLAAVSNHIYSNQPQHF
DNA: TGTGCCAGCAGCTTAGCGGCCGTCTCCAACCATATATATAGCAATCAGCCCCAGCATTTT
D: -
V: TRBV7-8
J: TRBJ1-5
size: -

CDR3: CASSGQTSNYGYTF
DNA: TGTGCCAGCAGCGGACAGACAAGTAACTATGGCTACACCTTC
D: -
V: TRBV6-6
J: TRBJ1-2
size: -

CDR3: CASSLDYREINEQFF
DNA: TGTGCCAGCAGCTTGGACTACCGAGAAATCAATGAGCAGTTCTTC
D: -
V: TRBV5-4
J: TRBJ2-1
size: -

CDR3: CATSTGERANEKLFF
DNA: TGTGCCACCAGCACCGGAGAGCGGGCTAATGAAAAACTGTTTTTT
D: -
V: TRBV15
J: TRBJ1-4
size: -

CDR3: CASSFVGRILQDTDTQYF
DNA: TGTGCCAGCAGCTTTGTGGGCCGAATTCTGCAAGACACAGATACGCAGTATTTT
D: -
V: TRBV5-6
J: TRBJ2-3
size: -

CDR3: CSVLPDRDYTQYF
DNA: TGCAGCGTGCTCCCGGACCGGGATTACACGCAGTATTTT
D: -
V: TRBV29-1
J: TRBJ2-3
size: -

CDR3: CASSRNHRGGYEAFF
DNA: TGTGCCAGCAGCCGCAACCACAGGGGAGGTTATGAAGCTTTCTTT
D: TRBD1
V: TRBV6-5
J: TRBJ1-1
size: -

CDR3: CASSSDRYSGNTIYF
DNA: TGTGCCAGCTCCTCAGACAGATACTCTGGAAACACCATATATTTT
D: -
V: TRBV28
J: TRBJ1-3
size: -

CDR3: CASSEALPQGVNEQYF
DNA: TGTGCCAGCAGTGAAGCGCTTCCACAGGGAGTGAACGAGCAGTACTTC
D: -
V: TRBV6-1
J: TRBJ2-7
size: -

CDR3: CASSLAPGKISETQYF
DNA: TGCGCCAGCAGCTTGGCCCCAGGGAAGATTAGCGAGACCCAGTACTTC
D: -
V: TRBV5-1
J: TRBJ2-5
size: once

CDR3: CASSLEARAGTDTQYF
DNA: TGCGCCAGCAGCTTGGAGGCACGCGCGGGCACAGATACGCAGTATTTT
D: -
V: TRBV5-1
J: TRBJ2-3
size: -

CDR3: CASSQTSARVDTQYF
DNA: TGTGCCAGCAGCCAGACTAGCGCTAGGGTAGATACGCAGTATTTT
D: TRBD2
V: TRBV6-5
J: TRBJ2-3
size: few

CDR3: CASSPPGLWQYF
DNA: TGTGCCAGCAGTCCCCCCGGACTTTGGCAGTACTTC
D: -
V: TRBV28
J: TRBJ2-7
size: -

CDR3: CASSVSTTNEKLFF
DNA: TGTGCCAGCAGTGTGAGCACAACTAATGAAAAACTGTTTTTT
D: -
V: TRBV28
J: TRBJ1-4
size: -

CDR3: CASGPLSGGSQETQYF
DNA: TGCGCCAGCGGTCCCCTCTCGGGGGGTAGTCAAGAGACCCAGTACTTC
D: TRBD2
V: TRBV5-1
J: TRBJ2-5
size: -

CDR3: CASSLDRDASYEQYF
DNA: TGTGCCAGCAGCTTGGACAGGGATGCCTCCTACGAGCAGTACTTC
D: -
V: TRBV5-8
J: TRBJ2-7
size: -

CDR3: CASSSVREPGYEQYF
DNA: TGTGCCAGCAGTTCCGTACGGGAGCCTGGCTACGAGCAGTACTTC
D: -
V: TRBV6-5
J: TRBJ2-7
size: -

CDR3: CASSPRGGGAGETQYF
DNA: TGTGCCAGCAGCCCGCGGGGCGGGGGGGCGGGGGAGACCCAGTACTTC
D: TRBD2
V: TRBV5-4
J: TRBJ2-5
size: few

CDR3: CASTPEGYEQYF
DNA: TGTGCCAGCACCCCGGAGGGATACGAGCAGTACTTC
D: -
V: TRBV6-1
J: TRBJ2-7
size: -

CDR3: CASSLYLARVESGANVLTF
DNA: TGTGCCAGCAGCTTATATCTTGCCAGGGTCGAATCTGGGGCCAACGTCCTGACTTTC
D: -
V: TRBV7-8
J: TRBJ2-6
size: -

CDR3: CASSLYGTSNEQFF
DNA: TGCGCCAGCAGCCTCTACGGGACTTCCAATGAGCAGTTCTTC
D: -
V: TRBV5-1
J: TRBJ2-1
size: -

CDR3: CASSLTLTSGTLTNTGELFF
DNA: TGTGCCAGCAGCTTAACGCTGACTAGCGGGACCCTAACGAACACCGGGGAGCTGTTTTTT
D: TRBD2
V: TRBV5-4
J: TRBJ2-2
size: once

CDR3: CASSLGSPLHF
DNA: TGTGCCAGCAGTTTAGGCTCACCCCTCCACTTT
D: -
V: TRBV28
J: TRBJ1-6
size: -

CDR3: CASSVLGGVAKNIQYF
DNA: TGTGCCAGCAGTGTCCTCGGAGGGGTAGCCAAAAACATTCAGTACTTC
D: -
V: TRBV27
J: TRBJ2-4
size: -

CDR3: CASSIGTSVHEQYF
DNA: TGTGCCAGCAGCATCGGGACTAGCGTTCACGAGCAGTACTTC
D: TRBD2
V: TRBV6-1
J: TRBJ2-7
size: -

CDR3: CAWSYRSGEKLFF
DNA: TGTGCCTGGAGTTACCGGTCCGGGGAAAAACTGTTTTTT
D: -
V: TRBV30
J: TRBJ1-4
size: -

CDR3: CASSTPGLAWDEQYF
DNA: TGTGCCAGTAGTACGCCGGGACTAGCGTGGGACGAGCAGTACTTC
D: TRBD2
V: TRBV19
J: TRBJ2-7
size: -

CDR3: CASTLSLAVYEQYF
DNA: TGTGCCAGCACCCTGTCGCTAGCGGTATACGAGCAGTACTTC
D: TRBD2
V: TRBV7-8
J: TRBJ2-7
size: -

CDR3: CAWNTGAGPVNNEQFF
DNA: TGTGCCTGGAATACGGGAGCGGGACCAGTGAACAATGAGCAGTTCTTC
D: TRBD2
V: TRBV30
J: TRBJ2-1
size: -

CDR3: CASSLRIQGGDTEAFF
DNA: TGTGCCAGCAGCCTCCGCATACAGGGGGGGGACACTGAAGCTTTCTTT
D: TRBD1
V: TRBV7-9
J: TRBJ1-1
size: -

CDR3: CASSPPGLALETQYF
DNA: TGTGCCAGCTCACCACCCGGACTAGCTCTGGAGACCCAGTACTTC
D: TRBD2
V: TRBV18
J: TRBJ2-5
size: -

CDR3: CASRGYSNQPQHF
DNA: TGTGCCTCAAGGGGGTATAGCAATCAGCCCCAGCATTTT
D: -
V: TRBV19
J: TRBJ1-5
size: -

CDR3: CASSLPLAYNEQFF
DNA: TGTGCCAGCAGCTTACCCCTAGCGTACAATGAGCAGTTCTTC
D: -
V: TRBV11-3
J: TRBJ2-1
size: -

CDR3: CASSHSGSLVNEQFF
DNA: TGCGCCAGCAGCCATTCAGGATCCTTGGTCAATGAGCAGTTCTTC
D: -
V: TRBV4-1
J: TRBJ2-1
size: -

CDR3: CAAGTGGFAQYF
DNA: TGTGCCGCCGGGACAGGGGGGTTCGCGCAGTACTTC
D: TRBD1
V: TRBV10-3
J: TRBJ2-7
size: -

CDR3: CASSSPPRQGPGELFF
DNA: TGTGCCAGCAGCTCCCCTCCCCGACAGGGGCCCGGGGAGCTGTTTTTT
D: TRBD1
V: TRBV5-4
J: TRBJ2-2
size: -

CDR3: CASSQQGANTGELFF
DNA: TGTGCCAGCAGTCAACAGGGGGCGAACACCGGGGAGCTGTTTTTT
D: TRBD1
V: TRBV2
J: TRBJ2-2
size: -

CDR3: CASSRDRTRSGANVLTF
DNA: TGTGCCAGCAGTCGGGACAGGACCCGCTCTGGGGCCAACGTCCTGACTTTC
D: TRBD1
V: TRBV2
J: TRBJ2-6
size: -

CDR3: CASSFIWDRARNYGYTF
DNA: TGTGCCAGCAGTTTTATTTGGGACAGGGCGCGTAACTATGGCTACACCTTC
D: TRBD1
V: TRBV28
J: TRBJ1-2
size: -

CDR3: CASSFYMQRQETQYF
DNA: TGTGCCAGCAGCTTTTACATGCAGCGACAAGAGACCCAGTACTTC
D: -
V: TRBV7-8
J: TRBJ2-5
size: -

CDR3: CASSSPTSGGKETQYF
DNA: TGTGCCAGCAGTTCCCCCACTAGCGGGGGGAAAGAGACCCAGTACTTC
D: TRBD2
V: TRBV2
J: TRBJ2-5
size: -

CDR3: CASSHLRVEAFF
DNA: TGTGCCAGCAGCCATCTCAGGGTTGAAGCTTTCTTT
D: -
V: TRBV7-9
J: TRBJ1-1
size: -